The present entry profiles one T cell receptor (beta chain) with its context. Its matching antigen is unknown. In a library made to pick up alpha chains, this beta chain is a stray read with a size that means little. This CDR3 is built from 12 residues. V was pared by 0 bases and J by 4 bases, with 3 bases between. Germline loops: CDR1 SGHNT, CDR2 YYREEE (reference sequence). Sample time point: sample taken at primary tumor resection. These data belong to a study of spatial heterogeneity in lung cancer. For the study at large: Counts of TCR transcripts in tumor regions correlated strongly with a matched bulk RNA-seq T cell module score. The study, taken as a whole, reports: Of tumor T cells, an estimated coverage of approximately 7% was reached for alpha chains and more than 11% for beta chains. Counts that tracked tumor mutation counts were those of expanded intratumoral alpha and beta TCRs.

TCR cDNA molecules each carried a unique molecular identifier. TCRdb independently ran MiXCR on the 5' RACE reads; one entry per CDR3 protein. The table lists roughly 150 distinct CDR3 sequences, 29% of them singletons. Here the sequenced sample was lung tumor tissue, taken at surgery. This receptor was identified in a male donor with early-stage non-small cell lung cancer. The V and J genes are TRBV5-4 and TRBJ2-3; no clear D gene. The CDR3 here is CASSLEADTQYF. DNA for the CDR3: TGTGCCAGCAGCTTGGAGGCAGATACGCAGTATTTT.